The 4 T cell receptor beta chains below all came from one sample that was sequenced in a study of T cells in localized non-small cell lung cancer. Assay used: immunoSEQ multiplex PCR; TCRdb lists only in-frame clones, some missing. The sample carries about 1,500 clones, 20% to 25% recorded once. The specimen was normal lung tissue next to the tumor, collected before any cancer treatment. The receptors here all came from a woman aged 35 to 70 with stage I lung adenocarcinoma.

The rearrangement joins TRBV29-1 to TRBJ1-2; perhaps TRBD1 as D (5 bases). The germline V gene encodes CDR1 SQVTM and CDR2 ANQGSEA. This CDR3 comprises 12 residues. Trimming stripped 3 bases from V and 8 bases from J, with 13 bases between. The CDR3 DNA follows: TGCAGCGTTGATGCGGGACTGGAGGGCTACACCTTC. Protein: CSVDAGLEGYTF.

The rearrangement uses TRBV5-1 and TRBJ1-2, with 8 bases aligning to TRBD1. The CDR3 consists of 15 residues. The J segment lost 2 bases and the V segment lost 4 bases, leaving 7 bases of the junction unmatched. Germline CDR1 reads SGHRS; CDR2 reads YFSETQ. The CDR3: CASSGSGTGNYGYTF. The CDR3 nucleotides read TGCGCCAGCAGCGGATCCGGGACAGGCAACTATGGCTACACCTTC.

This clone was counted a few times. Its ends do not fully match the called genes, so a read error is possible. The chain couples TRBV11-3 to TRBJ2-1, with 14 bases lining up with TRBD2. There are 15 residues in the CDR3. Germline V gene data show CDR1 as SGHNT and CDR2 as YENEEA. This CDR3 reads CASSVGLAGGNEQFF. In nucleotides, the CDR3 is TGTGCTAGCAGCGTTGGACTAGCGGGGGGAAATGAGCAGTTCTTC. Full variable domain (missing parts from reference TRBV11-3 and TRBJ2-1): EAGVVQSPRYKIIEKKQPVAFWCNPISGHNTLYWYLQNLGQGPELLIRYENEEAVDDSQLPKDRFSAERLKGVDSTLKIQPAELGDSAVYLCASSVGLAGGNEQFFGPGTRLTVL.

This clone has just a few counts. This chain connects TRBV7-4 to TRBJ1-5; D unresolved. The CDR3 length is 13 residues. The germline gives CDR1 SGHVT, CDR2 SQSDAQ. The V end lost 1 base, the J end lost 3 bases, and 4 bases lay between the germline ends. The CDR3 is CASSLVTNQPQHF. The CDR3 DNA sequence: TGTGCCAGCAGCTTAGTAACCAATCAGCCCCAGCATTTT.